This T cell receptor beta chain was profiled in a study of blood T cells in healthy people across ages. Findings and limits, study-wide: Possibly, changes in expanded clonotypes were confounded because donor CMV status was unknown. It was the long-lived donors that had more naive CD4+ cells and higher diversity than aged donors.

With respect to this clonotype: Antigen specificity is unknown.

The CDR3 consists of 13 residues. V lost 4 bases and J 13 bases, leaving 14 bases between the germline ends. CDR1 is MNHNS and CDR2 is SASEGT in the germline V gene. Alongside a J-beta primer mix, a sample-barcoded 5' primer served in a second PCR lasting about 7 to 11 cycles. There were at least 3 million CDR3-containing paired-end reads obtained from each sample. TCRdb processed the 5' RACE reads anew with MiXCR; each CDR3 protein has one entry. Counted here are some 900,000 distinct CDR3 sequences, around 48% occurring once; the ten biggest clones make up 13%. The sequencing sample was made of blood. The TCR was taken from a young man in good health. This chain connects TRBV6-1 to TRBJ1-6; D gene uncertain. CDR3 sequence: CASSAGGEDPLHF. The CDR3 coding sequence is TGTGCCAGCAGTGCCGGAGGCGAGGACCCCCTCCACTTT.